Presented here are 27 T cell receptor beta chains from one specimen sequenced in a study of cytomegalovirus exposure and HLA in healthy donors (dated by TCRdb to about 2017). The library was produced with the immunoSEQ multiplex PCR assay. TCRdb took this table from immuneACCESS and kept in-frame rearrangements with V and J called. Such tables lack part of the clones; where checked against another copy, unresolved V genes explain under half of the gap, and the rest is unexplained. For this sample the table gives around 200,000 clones, of which around 81% were detected only once. In total, the top ten clones hold 2.8% of the sample. Specimen: PBMCs. The receptors here all came from a woman in her late teens or twenties in good health and CMV-seropositive.

This clone was picked up a small number of times. This CDR3 is CAMQGNNSNQPQHF. The CDR3 coding sequence is TGTGCTATGCAGGGGAATAATAGCAATCAGCCCCAGCATTTT. The chain couples TRBV13 to TRBJ1-5; the D gene is possibly TRBD1 (6 bases). CDR3 length: 14 residues. The V gene's germline CDR1 is PRHDT and CDR2 FYEKMQ (reference sequence).

The genes are TRBV7-6 and TRBJ2-3; D uncertain. This CDR3 comprises 14 residues. The V gene lost 5 bases and the J gene lost 0 bases, with 9 bases spanning the gap. CDR1 is SGHVS, CDR2 FNYEAQ, per germline. CDR3 DNA sequence: TGTGCCAGCAGCCCCCTCACTAGCACAGATACGCAGTATTTT. This translates into CASSPLTSTDTQYF.

This clone was observed at least ten times. The rearrangement joins TRBV15 to TRBJ1-4, with 7 bases lining up with TRBD1. J lost 5 bases, V lost 8 bases, and 11 bases had no gene match. The length of the CDR3 is 15 residues. Per germline, CDR1 LNHNV and CDR2 YYDKDF (reference sequence). The CDR3 DNA follows: TGTGCCACCTCCGGGACAGACGTGTTGAATGAAAAACTGTTTTTT. It translates to CATSGTDVLNEKLFF.

The chain couples TRBV7-6 to TRBJ2-2; a weak D match, TRBD2 (6 bases). Germline values: CDR1 SGHVS, CDR2 FNYEAQ. V lost 3 bases, J lost 0 bases, and 11 bases lay in between. The CDR3 runs to 16 residues. This chain's CDR3 is CASSFELASNTGELFF. The DNA for the CDR3 is TGTGCCAGCAGCTTTGAACTAGCCTCGAACACCGGGGAGCTGTTTTTT.

The chain has TRBV11-3 and TRBJ2-2; D unresolved. CDR1 and CDR2 (germline): SGHNT, YENEEA. The CDR3 consists of 15 residues. V was shortened by 3 bases and J by 5 bases, with 13 bases between the two germline ends. The CDR3 bases are TGTGCCAGCAGCTTGAGGTTCGGTATAACCGGGGAGCTGTTTTTT. Translation gives CASSLRFGITGELFF.

The CDR3 nucleotides read TGTGCCAGCAGCTTGGCCTTCCGGGACAGGGTTTTACCGAACACTGAAGCTTTCTTT. Amino acids: CASSLAFRDRVLPNTEAFF. V gene TRBV5-6 combines with J gene TRBJ1-1; the match to TRBD1 covers 9 bases. The junction had 13 bases not matched to a gene; V was cut back by 0 bases and J by 1 base. Germline V gives CDR1 SGHDT, CDR2 YYEEEE. The CDR3 sequence is 19 residues long.

V gene TRBV4-2 combines with J gene TRBJ2-1; 10 bases align to TRBD2. CDR3 length equals 15 residues. V was clipped by 0 bases and J by 8 bases; unmatched bases: 4. CDR1 and CDR2 from the germline V gene are LGHNA and YNFKEQ. CDR3 nucleotide sequence: TGTGCCAGCAGCCAAGAGATTCTAGCGGGGGATGAGCAGTTCTTC. It yields the protein CASSQEILAGDEQFF.

J is TRBJ1-5 and V is TRBV7-7; D possibly corresponds to TRBD1 (5 bases). This CDR3 comprises 13 residues. Between the trimmed V and J ends, which lost 5 bases and 4 bases, there was a span of 9 bases. Germline V gene data show CDR1 as SSHAT and CDR2 as FNYEAQ (reference sequence). The CDR3 loop is CASSPGENQPQHF. The CDR3, as DNA: TGTGCCAGCAGCCCGGGGGAGAATCAGCCCCAGCATTTT.

The chain couples TRBV11-2 to TRBJ2-7; maybe TRBD1 (5 bases). V lost 1 base, J lost 4 bases, and 14 bases lay in between. The CDR3 totals 15 residues. Germline V gives CDR1 SGHAT, CDR2 FQNNGV. The CDR3 DNA is TGTGCCAGCAGCTTAGCTGGCCAGGGATGGTACGAGCAGTACTTC. It codes for CASSLAGQGWYEQYF. Variable domain in full (rest from reference TRBV11-2 and TRBJ2-7): EAGVAQSPRYKIIEKRQSVAFWCNPISGHATLYWYQQILGQGPKLLIQFQNNGVVDDSQLPKDRFSAERLKGVDSTLKIQPAKLEDSAVYLCASSLAGQGWYEQYFGPGTRLTVT.

The CDR3 DNA sequence: TGTGCCAGCCAGGACAGGGGGCACACTGAAGCTTTCTTT. Translation gives CASQDRGHTEAFF. The chain is built from TRBV2 and TRBJ1-1; the match to TRBD1 covers 11 bases. V lost 8 bases and J lost 3; bases outside the gene matches: 2. Germline V lookup: CDR1 SNHLY, CDR2 FYNNEI. The length of the CDR3 is 13 residues.

The genes are TRBV6-5 and TRBJ1-5; 8 bases agree with TRBD1. CDR3 length equals 14 residues. The J segment lost 3 bases and the V segment lost 8 bases, leaving 6 bases of the junction unmatched. Looked up from germline, CDR1 is MNHEY and CDR2 is SVGAGI. The CDR3 coding sequence is TGTGCCAGCGGCCGGGACAGGAACAATCAGCCCCAGCATTTT. Translating it yields CASGRDRNNQPQHF.

Turning to this clone: This same CDR3 is encoded by further DNA sequences in the sample. The V call is TRBV7-2, the J call TRBJ1-1; no definite D call. The CDR3 runs to 12 residues. V dropped 5 bases and J dropped 8 bases, with 12 bases sitting between them. Germline CDR1 and CDR2: SGHTA and FQGNSA. The CDR3 loop is CASSPGSTEAFF. CDR3 nucleotides: TGTGCCAGCAGCCCCGGGTCTACAGAAGCTTTCTTT. Using reference TRBV7-2 and TRBJ1-1 for the parts outside the CDR3, the full variable domain is GAGVSQSPSNKVTEKGKDVELRCDPISGHTALYWYRQSLGQGLEFLIYFQGNSAPDKSGLPSDRFSAERTGGSVSTLTIQRTQQEDSAVYLCASSPGSTEAFFGQGTRLTVV.

The V call is TRBV4-1, the J call TRBJ2-1; 10 positions match TRBD2. After removal of 3 bases from V and 7 bases from J, the junction contained 24 bases not matched to a gene. This CDR3 contains 21 residues. Germline lookup yields CDR1 MGHRA and CDR2 YSYEKL. The CDR3 spells CASSHYPPSGGAHSALNEQFF. The CDR3 bases are TGCGCCAGCAGCCACTACCCCCCCAGCGGGGGGGCCCATTCCGCATTGAATGAGCAGTTCTTC.

A single count supports this clone. V usage is TRBV5-6 and J usage is TRBJ1-1; tentative D call: TRBD1 (5 bases). Germline lookup yields CDR1 SGHDT and CDR2 YYEEEE. V was cut by 4 bases and J by 6 bases, with 19 bases left in between. The length of the CDR3 is 15 residues. The CDR3 loop is CASSPGVQRGAEAFF. DNA for the CDR3: TGTGCCAGCAGCCCGGGGGTCCAGCGCGGGGCTGAAGCTTTCTTT.

This chain links TRBV29-1 with TRBJ1-1; D not resolved. The CDR3 runs 11 residues. V was pared by 3 bases and J by 3 bases, with 5 bases between. CDR1 SQVTM and CDR2 ANQGSEA come from the germline V gene. The CDR3 DNA follows: TGCAGCGTTGACACTTACACTGAAGCTTTCTTT. Its protein product is CSVDTYTEAFF. Looking up the rest from reference TRBV29-1 and TRBJ1-1 gives the full variable domain: SAVISQKPSRDICQRGTSLTIQCQVDSQVTMMFWYRQQPGQSLTLIATANQGSEATYESGFVIDKFPISRPNLTFSTLTVSNMSPEDSSIYLCSVDTYTEAFFGQGTRLTVV.

The chain carries TRBV11-2 and TRBJ2-3, with 7 bases lining up with TRBD1. V gave up 2 bases and J gave up 3 bases; unmatched junction bases: 8. This CDR3 region has 16 residues. Germline-derived CDR1 and CDR2 are SGHAT and FQNNGV. The CDR3 coding sequence is TGTGCCAGCAGCTTATGGACAGGACAGAGGACAGATACGCAGTATTTT. This sequence encodes CASSLWTGQRTDTQYF.

The gene calls are TRBV15 and TRBJ1-2, with 9 bases fitting TRBD1. The V gene's germline CDR1 is LNHNV and CDR2 YYDKDF (reference sequence). The CDR3 spans 15 residues. V shed 3 bases, J shed 5 bases, and the junction held 7 bases outside the gene matches. CDR3 in DNA: TGTGCCACCAGCAGGTCCGGGACAGGGTTTTATGGCTACACCTTC. This sequence encodes CATSRSGTGFYGYTF.

The chain joins TRBV7-8 to TRBJ2-7; D is uncertain. V was trimmed by 1 base and J by 4 bases, leaving 17 bases between them. The CDR3 contains 16 residues. Germline V gene data show CDR1 as SGHVS and CDR2 as FQNEAQ. The CDR3 DNA reads as TGTGCCAGCAGCTTAGGACGGCGAAGTCCGACATACGAGCAGTACTTC. It codes for CASSLGRRSPTYEQYF.

Notes on this clone: One end of the junction fails to match germline, which may point to a read error. The chain combines TRBV5-1 with TRBJ1-2; 8 nucleotides line up with TRBD1. Looked up from germline, CDR1 is SGHRS and CDR2 is YFSETQ. CDR3 length: 13 amino acids. The CDR3 sequence is CVSRRTGGSAGDF. The DNA for the CDR3 is TGCGTCAGCAGGAGAACAGGGGGGAGTGCGGGAGACTTC.

This chain joins TRBV4-1 and TRBJ2-3; no firm D call. CDR3 length: 15 amino acids. V was clipped by 2 bases and J by 2 bases, with 11 bases between them. Germline loops: CDR1 MGHRA, CDR2 YSYEKL. This CDR3 is CASSQRLAYTDTQYF. The CDR3 nucleotides read TGCGCCAGCAGCCAAAGATTAGCTTACACAGATACGCAGTATTTT.

V gene TRBV29-1 combines with J gene TRBJ1-1, with 8 bases matching TRBD1. Germline trimming cut 5 bases from V and 2 bases from J; bases unmatched to any gene: 4. Germline CDR1 SQVTM, CDR2 ANQGSEA. The CDR3 consists of 13 residues. The CDR3 loop is CSVSTGENTEAFF. The CDR3 DNA sequence: TGCAGCGTTTCGACAGGGGAAAACACTGAAGCTTTCTTT.

The chain carries TRBV4-1 and TRBJ1-4; the D is unclear. The V end was cut by 3 bases, the J end by 7 bases, with 9 bases between. The CDR3 consists of 13 residues. CDR1 is MGHRA and CDR2 is YSYEKL in the germline V gene. CDR3 nucleotide sequence: TGCGCCAGCAGCCAGGGAGTGATTGAAAAACTGTTTTTT. It yields the protein CASSQGVIEKLFF.

This chain uses TRBV4-2 with TRBJ1-2; possible D gene TRBD1, 6 bases. Germline V gives CDR1 LGHNA, CDR2 YNFKEQ. The CDR3 runs to 14 residues. The V and J ends lost 4 bases and 4 bases respectively, with 13 bases between them. In nucleotides, the CDR3 is TGTGCCAGCAGCCGACCGGGACAAGTCTATGGCTACACCTTC. Protein: CASSRPGQVYGYTF.

The gene calls are TRBV5-5 and TRBJ2-7; TRBD1 agrees at 9 bases. Per the germline V gene, CDR1 is SGHKS and CDR2 is YYEKEE (reference sequence). After removal of 0 bases from V and 12 bases from J, the junction contained 4 bases not matched to a gene. The CDR3 is made up of 12 amino acids. The CDR3 reads CASSLAGGQGYF. CDR3 nucleotides: TGTGCCAGCAGCTTGGCCGGGGGACAGGGGTACTTC.

J is TRBJ2-3 and V is TRBV11-3; D unclear. V was trimmed by 3 bases and J by 2 bases, leaving 6 bases between them. Germline lookup yields CDR1 SGHNT and CDR2 YENEEA. The CDR3 totals 13 residues. The CDR3 loop is CASSFRFTDTQYF. DNA of the CDR3: TGTGCCAGCAGCTTCCGTTTCACAGATACGCAGTATTTT.

The chain recombines TRBV2 with TRBJ1-5; no firm D call. The CDR3 loop spans 15 amino acids. Trimming took off 6 bases at V and 2 bases at J, with 14 bases between the two ends. From germline, CDR1 is SNHLY and CDR2 FYNNEI. Here the CDR3 DNA reads TGTGCCAGCAGCTCGCCCGTCGGGGGCAATCAGCCCCAGCATTTT. Its protein is CASSSPVGGNQPQHF.

The chain uses TRBV27 and TRBJ2-3; 8 bases agree with TRBD2. CDR3 size: 12 residues. V trimming: 8 bases; J trimming: 14 bases; junction bases outside the gene matches: 12. CDR1 and CDR2 (germline): MNHEY, SMNVEV (reference sequence). CDR3 sequence: CASASGGRFLYF. The DNA for the CDR3 is TGTGCCAGCGCGAGCGGGGGTCGATTTCTGTATTTT.